The next 26 T cell receptor beta chains were all read from a single sample in a study of T cell responses to AZD1222 COVID-19 vaccine. This table comes from immunoSEQ multiplex PCR, and its TCRdb copy is limited to in-frame clones, with some not included. The table has about 120,000 clones, roughly 90% seen once; the top ten hold roughly 1.4%. Sequences were derived from peripheral blood, sampled on day 0 of AZD1222 vaccination. Receptors were obtained from an adult in good health.

The rearrangement links TRBV29-1 to TRBJ1-1; D gene ambiguous. The CDR3 has 10 amino acids. Trimming took off 7 bases at V and 5 bases at J, with 8 bases between the two ends. CDR1 is SQVTM and CDR2 is ANQGSEA in the germline V gene. CDR3 residues: CSALETEAFF. For the CDR3, the DNA is TGCAGCGCCTTAGAAACTGAAGCTTTCTTT.

This clone has a single count. The chain recombines TRBV19 with TRBJ2-3, with D possibly being TRBD1 (5 bases). CDR3 size: 14 residues. V was pared by 6 bases and J by 0 bases, with 10 bases between. Germline CDR1 LNHDA, CDR2 SQIVND (reference sequence). The CDR3 here is CASRTGTSTDTQYF. The CDR3 coding sequence is TGTGCCAGTAGAACAGGTACTAGCACAGATACGCAGTATTTT.

This chain uses TRBV27 with TRBJ2-1, with 12 nucleotides matching TRBD2. There are 18 residues in the CDR3. V dropped 3 bases and J dropped 6; count of bases not matched to a gene: 12. Germline V lookup: CDR1 MNHEY, CDR2 SMNVEV (reference sequence). The CDR3 region is CASSFHPGLAGRGNEQFF. The CDR3 DNA reads TGTGCCAGCAGTTTCCACCCCGGACTAGCGGGGCGGGGCAATGAGCAGTTCTTC.

A single count supports this clone. The chain joins TRBV7-2 to TRBJ1-2; D is unresolved. The V end was cut by 2 bases, the J end by 4 bases, with 8 bases between. The V gene's germline CDR1 is SGHTA and CDR2 FQGNSA. This CDR3 has 13 amino acids. CDR3 coding DNA: TGTGCCAGCAGCTTATTCCAGCCCTATGGCTACACCTTC. As protein: CASSLFQPYGYTF.

This clone showed up just once. The junction and the germline gene differ at one end; a read error may be behind it. This chain links TRBV7-7 with TRBJ2-1, with TRBD2 identical over 13 bases. In germline, CDR1 is SSHAT, CDR2 FNYEAQ (reference sequence). The CDR3 is made up of 16 amino acids. This CDR3 reads CASSLLGLAGANEQFF. In DNA, the CDR3 is TGTGCTAGCAGCTTACTTGGACTAGCGGGGGCGAATGAGCAGTTCTTC.

This rearrangement joins TRBV7-2 to TRBJ1-5, with D hard to call. Trimming removed 5 bases at V and 5 bases at J, with 7 bases between. Germline assignment: CDR1 SGHTA and CDR2 FQGNSA. The CDR3 totals 12 residues. This CDR3 is CASSPLDQPQHF. The CDR3 DNA follows: TGTGCCAGCAGCCCACTCGATCAGCCCCAGCATTTT.

The chain recombines TRBV27 with TRBJ1-2; TRBD1 aligns across 8 bases. The V and J ends lost 0 bases and 4 bases, in that order; junction bases with no gene match: 4. Germline V gene sequence: CDR1 MNHEY, CDR2 SMNVEV (reference sequence). The CDR3 consists of 15 residues. CDR3 protein: CASSLSMTGAYGYTF. The CDR3, as DNA: TGTGCCAGCAGTTTATCTATGACAGGGGCCTATGGCTACACCTTC.

The rearrangement uses TRBV5-5 and TRBJ1-2; 7 bases are shared with TRBD1. The CDR3 consists of 14 residues. With V trimmed by 5 bases and J by 0 bases, 4 bases remained unmatched. Germline lookup yields CDR1 SGHKS and CDR2 YYEKEE (reference sequence). CDR3 sequence reads: CASSSGGANYGYTF. CDR3 coding DNA: TGTGCCAGCAGTTCAGGGGGGGCTAACTATGGCTACACCTTC. Based on the CDR3 plus reference TRBV5-5 and TRBJ1-2, the full variable domain is DAGVTQSPTHLIKTRGQQVTLRCSPISGHKSVSWYQQVLGQGPQFIFQYYEKEERGRGNFPDRFSARQFPNYSSELNVNALLLGDSALYLCASSSGGANYGYTFGSGTRLTVV.

This chain joins TRBV6-5 and TRBJ2-7; TRBD2 aligns across 7 bases. The CDR3 sequence is 13 residues long. Germline CDR1 is MNHEY and CDR2 is SVGAGI. Trimming removed 6 bases from V and 4 bases from J; junction bases left unmatched: 6. This chain's CDR3 is CASRGSGPYEQYF. The CDR3 nucleotides are TGTGCCAGCAGAGGTAGCGGGCCGTACGAGCAGTACTTC.

The table lists this clone with a count of one. The CDR3 nucleotides are TGTGCCAGCAGCAAACCCCCTTTGATAGTCGTGGCGGAATCTGGAAACACCATATATTTT. Amino acids: CASSKPPLIVVAESGNTIYF. The chain combines TRBV21-1 with TRBJ1-3. TRBV21-1 is a pseudogene. This CDR3 is built from 20 residues.

This rearrangement joins TRBV27 to TRBJ1-5, with a possible D match to TRBD1 (6 bases). CDR3 size: 14 residues. CDR1 MNHEY and CDR2 SMNVEV come from the germline V gene (reference sequence). V lost 6 bases to trimming and J lost 2 bases, with 11 bases between them. CDR3 bases: TGTGCCAGCAGCCTCTACAGGGGCAATCAGCCCCAGCATTTT. Translated, it gives CASSLYRGNQPQHF.

This clone has only one observation. J is TRBJ2-7 and V is TRBV4-2, with unresolved D. Germline V gene sequence: CDR1 LGHNA, CDR2 YNFKEQ. This CDR3 is 15 amino acids long. The V and J ends lost 2 bases and 1 base respectively, with 12 bases between them. CDR3 nucleotide sequence: TGTGCCAGCAGCCAACTCCATGAGGAATCCTACGAGCAGTACTTC. This codes for CASSQLHEESYEQYF.

V gene TRBV20-1 combines with J gene TRBJ2-7; a possible D gene is TRBD1 (6 bases). CDR1 is DFQATT and CDR2 is SNEGSKA in the germline V gene (reference sequence). Trimming took off 3 bases at V and 5 bases at J, with 17 bases between the two ends. The CDR3 is made up of 14 amino acids. This CDR3 reads CSASWRGGDNEQYF. The CDR3 nucleotides are TGCAGTGCTAGTTGGAGAGGGGGAGACAACGAGCAGTACTTC.

The V gene is TRBV27, the J gene TRBJ2-6, with TRBD2 matching over 10 bases. V lost 2 bases, J lost 2 bases, and 12 bases stayed unmatched. Germline V gene data show CDR1 as MNHEY and CDR2 as SMNVEV (reference sequence). The CDR3 spans 20 residues. The CDR3 DNA is TGTGCCAGCAGTTTACCCTGGACTAGCGGTCCAGGGCCTGGGGCCAACGTCCTGACTTTC. This sequence encodes CASSLPWTSGPGPGANVLTF.

This chain uses TRBV28 with TRBJ1-5; D might be TRBD1 (5 bases). V was clipped by 8 bases and J by 1 base, with 9 bases between them. This CDR3 contains 13 residues. Germline assignment: CDR1 MDHEN and CDR2 SYDVKM. CDR3 in DNA: TGTGCCAGCGGTCAGGGAAGCAATCAGCCCCAGCATTTT. Translation gives CASGQGSNQPQHF.

The gene calls are TRBV6-5 and TRBJ1-2; D is perhaps TRBD1 (5 bases). The germline CDR1 and CDR2 sequences are MNHEY and SVGAGI. V lost 8 bases and J 10 bases, leaving 20 bases between the germline ends. The CDR3 totals 13 residues. The CDR3 sequence: CASRRGGAPFYTF. In nucleotides, the CDR3 is TGTGCCAGCCGCCGGGGAGGGGCCCCTTTCTACACCTTC.

The CDR3 is CASSVLGQTFMNTEAFF. DNA for the CDR3: TGTGCCAGCAGCGTATTAGGACAGACCTTCATGAACACTGAAGCTTTCTTT. The chain links TRBV9 to TRBJ1-1; D possibly corresponds to TRBD1 (6 bases). V lost 1 base to trimming and J lost 0 bases, with 16 bases between them. Germline lookup yields CDR1 SGDLS and CDR2 YYNGEE. This CDR3 has 17 residues.

In this sample, this clone turned up a few times. The chain combines TRBV6-5 with TRBJ2-3; TRBD2 matches at 7 bases. After removal of 6 bases from V and 7 bases from J, the junction contained 13 bases not matched to a gene. This CDR3 is built from 15 residues. From germline, CDR1 is MNHEY and CDR2 SVGAGI. This CDR3 reads CASRPHPGLQYTQYF. The CDR3 bases are TGTGCCAGCAGACCTCATCCGGGACTACAATATACGCAGTATTTT.

This chain joins TRBV19 and TRBJ1-5; D not resolved. The CDR3 loop spans 14 amino acids. Germline lookup yields CDR1 LNHDA and CDR2 SQIVND (reference sequence). The V and J ends lost 3 bases and 3 bases respectively, with 9 bases between them. CDR3 sequence reads: CASSMDGINQPQHF. The CDR3 DNA is TGTGCCAGTAGTATGGACGGAATCAATCAGCCCCAGCATTTT.

This chain uses TRBV20-1 with TRBJ2-7, with D uncertain. This CDR3 region has 14 residues. Trimming left V 3 bases short and J 0 bases short, with 12 bases between. Germline V gene data show CDR1 as DFQATT and CDR2 as SNEGSKA (reference sequence). The CDR3 spells CSASRWGSSYEQYF. CDR3 nucleotide sequence: TGCAGTGCTAGTAGGTGGGGAAGCTCCTACGAGCAGTACTTC.

The chain uses TRBV7-9 and TRBJ1-2; 8 bases align to TRBD1. V trimming: 1 base; J trimming: 8 bases; junction bases outside the gene matches: 6. The CDR3 runs 14 residues. CDR1 and CDR2 from the germline V gene are SEHNR and FQNEAQ (reference sequence). The CDR3 DNA follows: TGTGCCAGCAGCTTAGTAGGGACAGGCAGAGGCTACACCTTC. This codes for CASSLVGTGRGYTF.

This chain joins TRBV6-5 and TRBJ2-1, with 12 bases identical to TRBD2. With V trimmed by 4 bases and J by 3 bases, 1 base remained unmatched. Looked up from germline, CDR1 is MNHEY and CDR2 is SVGAGI. The CDR3 length is 15 residues. The CDR3 DNA sequence: TGTGCCAGCAGTTCACTAGCGGGAGGCTACAATGAGCAGTTCTTC. Translation gives CASSSLAGGYNEQFF.

The chain couples TRBV9 to TRBJ1-2; no clear D gene. The CDR3 consists of 14 residues. V shed 4 bases and J shed 3 bases, with 13 bases lying between them. The germline CDR1 and CDR2 sequences are SGDLS and YYNGEE. The CDR3 protein is CASSKRPGYYGYTF. CDR3 nucleotides: TGTGCCAGCAGCAAAAGACCGGGCTACTATGGCTACACCTTC.

The chain recombines TRBV25-1 with TRBJ2-5; the D gene is possibly TRBD2 (5 bases). With 4 bases removed from V and 7 bases from J, the gap between germline ends came to 13 bases. Germline V lookup: CDR1 MGHDK, CDR2 SYGVNS. The CDR3 consists of 13 residues. For the CDR3, the DNA is TGTGCCAGCAGTGCCGCGAGAGAGGGGACCCAGTACTTC. The encoded protein is CASSAAREGTQYF.

The chain couples TRBV19 to TRBJ2-3; D could derive from TRBD1 or TRBD2 (5 bases each). The CDR3 is 14 residues long. Germline lookup yields CDR1 LNHDA and CDR2 SQIVND (reference sequence). Trimming left V 0 bases short and J 3 bases short, with 7 bases between. The CDR3 region has the DNA TGTGCCAGTAGTATAGACAGGGAGACAGATACGCAGTATTTT. As protein: CASSIDRETDTQYF.

The chain employs TRBV19 and TRBJ2-7, with 8 bases fitting TRBD1. The CDR3 runs to 12 residues. CDR1 is LNHDA, CDR2 SQIVND, per germline (reference sequence). V lost 5 bases and J lost 5; bases outside the gene matches: 2. DNA for the CDR3: TGTGCCAGTAGTCAGGGGGCCCACGAGCAGTACTTC. Its protein is CASSQGAHEQYF.